The present entry profiles one TCR beta chain with its context. This record belongs to a study of T-cell memory formation after mild COVID-19. MiXCR was run by TCRdb on the 5' RACE reads, yielding one entry per CDR3 protein. The sample records about 390,000 distinct CDR3 sequences, about 17% being singletons. CDR3 size: 17 residues. Germline assignment: CDR1 MNHNS and CDR2 SASEGT. The V end was cut by 1 base, the J end by 3 bases, with 16 bases between. The chain couples TRBV6-1 to TRBJ1-3, with a tentative D call TRBD1 (6 bases). This TCR was sampled from a man aged 18 to 35 who had mild COVID-19 (a few samples of this study predate the infection). Cell type and time point are not known. Sequencing used PBMCs or a T cell subset sorted from them (not recorded which). The CDR3 DNA sequence: TGTGCCAGCAGTGAAGAAAGGGGAGGGGGACGTGGAAACACCATATATTTT. This sequence encodes CASSEERGGGRGNTIYF.